This entry concerns a single TCR beta chain. Its antigen is still unknown. No per-base quality is available; no much larger clone lies one base away. The data were obtained in a study of blood T cell repertoires in COVID-19 (dated by TCRdb to 2020 to 2022). Looking at the study overall: Samples covering the acute and convalescent phases of COVID-19 were provided by collaborators in the United States, Italy and Spain. Nearly every sample came with metadata listing a de-identified subject ID, COVID-19 status, age in years and sex. HLA class I and class II types, where available, came from metadata supplied by the sample provider rather than from assay-based typing. Samples were obtained from the ongoing ImmuneRACE study (first 160 participants) and from about 1,300 subjects provided by 6 global collaborators. The dataset comprised deeply sampled blood TCRbeta repertoires from subjects exposed to, actively infected with, or recovered from COVID-19. The repertoires were released in a freely available public database intended as a resource for research on the immune response to SARS-CoV-2. The material from the prospective study consisted of cDNA or gDNA derived from T cells, B-cell-depleted T cells, or PBMCs. The paper as a whole reports these results and caveats: Clinical and demographic metadata were provided uncurated, with the amount varying by source and participant.

Inclusive of the bounding cysteine and phenylalanine, the CDR3 is 15 residues long. The DNA shown is the 45-base CDR3, in frame from base 1. Here V drops 0 bases and J drops 8 bases, and the junction holds 5 bases not matched to any gene. CDR1 and CDR2, looked up from the germline V gene, are SGHDT and YYEEEE. TCRbeta CDR3 regions were amplified from genomic DNA by means of the immunoSEQ Assay, a bias-controlled multiplex PCR. Per the source publication's procedure: Nucleated cell counts per sample were estimated from amplification of reference gene primers within the assay. To quantify the absolute abundance of each unique TCRbeta CDR3 rearrangement, sequence reads were collapsed and filtered. For each sample, productive Simpson clonality was calculated as the square root of Simpson's diversity index across productive rearrangements. The clones in this table, taken by TCRdb from immuneACCESS, are in-frame only. Not every clone is retained; where verified, under half of the shortfall comes from an unresolved V gene, and the cause of the rest is unknown. V and J calls and clone size are given by that table; D and trimming were obtained from the DNA. In this sample the table shows fewer than 110,000 clones, about 90% of which occur a single time. The top ten clones comprise about 18% of the sample.

The collaborating institutions used their own protocols to collect whole blood in K2EDTA tubes. For TCRbeta analysis, collaborator samples were shipped as frozen whole blood, as isolated PBMCs, or as DNA extracted from either sample type. Source material: peripheral blood. The sequence came from a man in his fifties or sixties with acute or convalescent COVID-19. The V and J genes are TRBV5-6 and TRBJ1-4; 9 bases in the middle match TRBD1. CDR3 loop: CASSLGGQGYEKLFF. The bases read TGTGCCAGCAGCTTGGGGGGACAGGGTTACGAAAAACTGTTTTTT.